Here is one T cell receptor (beta chain) with its context. What it binds is not known. The record originates from a study of siplizumab effects on memory and regulatory T cells. Whole-study results and caveats: Sequences that were alloreactive and traceable to unstimulated CD4+ memory cells were significantly reduced by siplizumab.

The method was immunoSEQ multiplex PCR; TCRdb's version includes in-frame clones alone and lacks a portion of them. The table records tens of thousands of clones, around 93% of them present only once. The CDR3 extends over 17 amino acids. Germline lookup yields CDR1 SGHRS and CDR2 YFSETQ. J lost 3 bases, V lost 2 bases, and 11 bases had no gene match. The receptor was derived from a human donor in good health. This chain uses TRBV5-1 with TRBJ2-7; TRBD1 matches at 10 bases. Sequenced sample: CD8+ T cells sorted from blood. CDR3 nucleotides: TGCGCCAGCAGCTTCACACCGACCGGGACAGGGGACTACGAGCAGTACTTC. Protein product: CASSFTPTGTGDYEQYF.